This T cell receptor (beta chain) stems from a study of neoadjuvant nivolumab and ipilimumab in lung cancer. Notes on the study in general: TCR clonality did not significantly correlate with pathologic tumor regression. Only two of four nivolumab-treated tumors gained richness and clonality by surgery. Compared with tumor-adjacent uninvolved lung, resected tumors showed greater richness and clonality.

The repertoire was sequenced with immunoSEQ multiplex PCR; TCRdb's copy has only in-frame clones and lacks some. This table holds several thousand clones, around 82% found once. The V end lost 4 bases, the J end lost 11 bases, and 14 bases lay between the germline ends. This CDR3 is built from 12 residues. Germline CDR1 and CDR2: SGHAT and FQNNGV. As to this clone: The antigen remains undetermined.

Sequencing used tumor tissue, obtained after neoadjuvant nivolumab, alone or with ipilimumab, at or shortly before surgery. The clonotype originates from an adult with non-small cell lung cancer. The J gene is TRBJ1-1, the V gene TRBV11-2; tentative D call: TRBD1 (6 bases). CDR3 region: CASSYTQGFAFF. Written as DNA, the CDR3 is TGTGCCAGCAGCTACACACAGGGATTCGCTTTCTTT. Full variable domain (remainder filled in from reference TRBV11-2 and TRBJ1-1): EAGVAQSPRYKIIEKRQSVAFWCNPISGHATLYWYQQILGQGPKLLIQFQNNGVVDDSQLPKDRFSAERLKGVDSTLKIQPAKLEDSAVYLCASSYTQGFAFFGQGTRLTVV.